A selection of T cell receptor beta chains follows, all from one sample in a study of cytomegalovirus exposure and HLA in healthy donors. Assay used: immunoSEQ multiplex PCR; TCRdb lists only in-frame clones, some missing. Counted here are over 85,000 clones, less than 80% occurring once; the ten biggest clones make up around 1.9%. Sequencing was carried out using PBMCs. Receptors were obtained from a man aged 30 to 45 in good health and CMV-seronegative. The CDR3 runs from the conserved cysteine through the conserved F or W. Fields, in order: J gene, clone size, V gene, CDR3 length, D gene, CDR3 DNA, CDR3 protein. A D gene is named only where the DNA matches it firmly. Clone size appears in some rows only: once, few, many, or a class for an expanded clone.

TRBJ2-7	NA	TRBV7-9	17	TRBD1	TGTGCCAGCAGCCCTACGGGACAGGGGGCTAAATTCTACGAGCAGTACTTC	CASSPTGQGAKFYEQYF
TRBJ1-1	NA	TRBV10-3	14	NA	TGTGCCATCAGTGAGTCGGGAGTGAACACTGAAGCTTTCTTT	CAISESGVNTEAFF
TRBJ2-2	NA	TRBV6-5	14	NA	TGTGCCAGCACCCGGTCAACGAACACCGGGGAGCTGTTTTTT	CASTRSTNTGELFF
TRBJ2-3	few	TRBV6-1	15	TRBD2	TGTGCCAGCAGTGAATTTAGCGGGGGGGCAGATACGCAGTATTTT	CASSEFSGGADTQYF
TRBJ1-2	few	TRBV5-1	14	TRBD1	TGCGCCAGCAGCTTTACAGGGGGCGACTATGGCTACACCTTC	CASSFTGGDYGYTF
TRBJ2-1	NA	TRBV28	14	NA	TGTGCCAGCAGTTCTTTCGGGACTGCGAATGAGCAGTTCTTC	CASSSFGTANEQFF
TRBJ2-3	NA	TRBV15	14	NA	TGTGCCACCAGGGACCCCTCACTAGGTTCTACGCAGTATTTT	CATRDPSLGSTQYF
TRBJ2-2	NA	TRBV27	12	TRBD2	TGTGCCAGCAGTGGGGGGGCCGGGGAGCTGTTTTTT	CASSGGAGELFF
TRBJ2-7	NA	TRBV15	16	TRBD1	TGTGCCACCAGCAGACCCGCGACAGGGCTCTTCGACGAGCAGTACTTC	CATSRPATGLFDEQYF
TRBJ1-1	NA	TRBV7-7	13	NA	TGTGCTAGCAGCTTAGAGAGTGGCACTGAAGCTTTCTTT	CASSLESGTEAFF
TRBJ2-1	few	TRBV19	15	TRBD1	TGTGCCAGTAGTATGGGGGGACAGGGGTACAATGAGCAGTTCTTC	CASSMGGQGYNEQFF
TRBJ1-2	NA	TRBV30	15	NA	TGTGCCTGGAGAAGAGGGGGGGACTCGCTTTATGGCTACACCTTC	CAWRRGGDSLYGYTF
TRBJ1-2	NA	TRBV29-1	15	NA	TGCAGCGTGCCGAACCGAGACTCTTCAATCTATGGCTACACCTTC	CSVPNRDSSIYGYTF
TRBJ2-3	NA	TRBV7-3	15	TRBD2	TGTGCCAGCAGCTTAGGAGGGAGGGCCGGGGATACGCAGTATTTT	CASSLGGRAGDTQYF
TRBJ1-1	once	TRBV28	16	TRBD1	TGTGCCAGCAGTATCCCCACAGGGGGCAAGAACACTGAAGCTTTCTTT	CASSIPTGGKNTEAFF
TRBJ2-2	once	TRBV19	15	TRBD2	TGTGCCAGTAGTATAGATCGACTAGCGGCCGGGGAGCTGTTTTTT	CASSIDRLAAGELFF
TRBJ2-2	NA	TRBV6-6	16	TRBD2	TGTGCCAGCAGTATCGGACTAGCGGAGAACACCGGGGAGCTGTTTTTT	CASSIGLAENTGELFF
TRBJ2-3	few	TRBV30	15	TRBD2	TGTGCCTGGAGTGTACCTGGGGATAGCGGGAATACGCAGTATTTT	CAWSVPGDSGNTQYF
TRBJ1-3	NA	TRBV30	13	NA	TGTGCCTGGAGTCTCAGTACTGGAAACACCATATATTTT	CAWSLSTGNTIYF
TRBJ1-3	few	TRBV7-8	14	NA	TGTGCCAGCAGCCAAGGGGGTGGGGGAAACACCATATATTTT	CASSQGGGGNTIYF
TRBJ1-1	NA	TRBV10-2	13	NA	TGCGCCAGCATGGCAGGGCTGAACACTGAAGCTTTCTTT	CASMAGLNTEAFF
TRBJ1-5	NA	TRBV7-9	14	NA	TGTGCCAGCAGCTCTTTACGGCCGGAGGAGCCCCAGCATTTT	CASSSLRPEEPQHF
TRBJ2-6	NA	TRBV28	15	TRBD1	TGTGCCAGCACCCCACAGGGGGCTGGGGCCAACGTCCTGACTTTC	CASTPQGAGANVLTF
TRBJ2-5	NA	TRBV7-8	13	TRBD2	TGTGCCAGCAGCTCCACCGGGAGGGCCGCGGGGGACTTC	CASSSTGRAAGDF
TRBJ2-7	NA	TRBV5-1	13	NA	TGCGCCAGCAGCGAAACCGGGACATACGAGCAGTACTTC	CASSETGTYEQYF
TRBJ1-1	NA	TRBV27	16	TRBD1	TGTGCCAGCAGTCCGTTCGGGACAGGGACAAACACTGAAGCTTTCTTT	CASSPFGTGTNTEAFF
TRBJ1-6	NA	TRBV6-1	13	TRBD1	TGTGCCAGCCCCAATGACAGGGGATCACCCCTCCACTTT	CASPNDRGSPLHF
TRBJ1-2	NA	TRBV18	14	NA	TGTGCCAGCTCACCACGGGGCGACAACTATGGCTACACCTTC	CASSPRGDNYGYTF
TRBJ1-4	NA	TRBV7-9	16	NA	TGTGCCAGCGGTCTTAGGAGGGGACCAACTAATGAAAAACTGTTTTTT	CASGLRRGPTNEKLFF
TRBJ1-1	few	TRBV5-1	14	NA	TGCGCCAGCAGCTTGGCCCAGGGCTACACTGAAGCTTTCTTT	CASSLAQGYTEAFF
TRBJ2-2	NA	TRBV27	13	TRBD2	TGTGCCAGCAGTTTAAGTGGGGGGGGAAAGCTGTTTTTT	CASSLSGGGKLFF
TRBJ2-1	NA	TRBV19	14	NA	TGTGCCAGTAGTATTCTAACACGGACAAATGAGCAGTTCTTC	CASSILTRTNEQFF
TRBJ1-1	few	TRBV6-4	13	NA	TGTGCCAGCAGTGACCCCGGGGTTGGTGAAGCTTTCTTT	CASSDPGVGEAFF
TRBJ2-7	NA	TRBV18	13	NA	TGTGCCAGCTCACCGACAGCCTCCTACGAGCAGTACTTC	CASSPTASYEQYF
TRBJ1-1	few	TRBV19	13	NA	TGTGCCAGTAGTCAGGGATTGAACACTGAAGCTTTCTTT	CASSQGLNTEAFF
TRBJ2-1	NA	TRBV7-3	15	TRBD2	TGTGCCAGCAGCTTCTTGGGACTAGCGTCTGATGAGCAGTTCTTC	CASSFLGLASDEQFF
TRBJ1-1	NA	TRBV7-9	15	TRBD1	TGTGCCAGCAGCCTGTACAGGGGCGTGAACACTGAAGCTTTCTTT	CASSLYRGVNTEAFF
TRBJ1-1	NA	TRBV19	14	TRBD1	TGTGCCAGTAGTACCCAGGGGGGATTCACTGAAGCTTTCTTT	CASSTQGGFTEAFF
TRBJ2-1	NA	TRBV5-1	15	NA	TGCGCCAGCAGCTTGGGATTGCAGGGGTTCAATGAGCAGTTCTTC	CASSLGLQGFNEQFF
TRBJ2-2	NA	TRBV25-1	12	NA	TGTGCCAGCAGAGGGGATACCGGGGAGCTGTTTTTT	CASRGDTGELFF
TRBJ2-7	NA	TRBV5-1	14	TRBD1	TGCGCCAGCAGCTTTAAAACAGGGGGGAACGAGCAGTACTTC	CASSFKTGGNEQYF
TRBJ2-1	NA	TRBV27	16	TRBD2	TGTGCCAGCAGTTACGGGAGGGGGAGCTCCTACAATGAGCAGTTCTTC	CASSYGRGSSYNEQFF
TRBJ2-3	NA	TRBV29-1	14	TRBD2	TGCAGCGTTAGCGGGGGGCATTCCCCAGATACGCAGTATTTT	CSVSGGHSPDTQYF
TRBJ2-5	once	TRBV5-1	18	NA	TGCGCCAGCATCAGGGGGGTAATCAGGGGACCCCGCGGGGAGACCCAGTACTTC	CASIRGVIRGPRGETQYF
TRBJ1-2	NA	TRBV25-1	14	NA	TGTGCCAGCAGAACGGGAGGGGGTGCCTATGGCTACACCTTC	CASRTGGGAYGYTF
TRBJ2-7	NA	TRBV27	14	TRBD1	TGTGCCAGCAGTCCAGGACAGGGGCCGTACGAGCAGTACTTC	CASSPGQGPYEQYF
TRBJ2-1	NA	TRBV5-1	14	NA	TGCGCCAGCAGCGTTTTTAGCGGAAACAATGAGCAGTTCTTC	CASSVFSGNNEQFF
TRBJ2-5	NA	TRBV7-9	15	TRBD1	TGTGCCAGCAGCCCTTACTCAGGGGGCGTAGAGACCCAGTACTTC	CASSPYSGGVETQYF
TRBJ1-1	NA	TRBV9	15	TRBD1	TGTGCCAGCAGCGACGACAGGGGCTCGGACACTGAAGCTTTCTTT	CASSDDRGSDTEAFF